The subject of this entry is one T cell receptor (beta chain). Its antigen is unidentified. Germline V gene sequence: CDR1 LNHNV, CDR2 YYDKDF (reference sequence). The CDR3 runs to 14 residues. Trimming took 6 bases from V and 9 from J; bases not matched to a gene: 8. Approximately 30,000 T cell genomes (around 200 ng DNA) went into each sorted-subset replicate. Only in-frame clones appear in the TCRdb table, and some are missing; sequencing was by immunoSEQ multiplex PCR. The table has roughly 2.5 million clones, around 90% seen once; the top ten hold roughly 0.14%. The sample originates from a study of shared clonotypes between healthy human individuals. Findings and limits, study-wide: It was the non-shared clonotypes that had lower generation probabilities than clonotypes shared by all four donors. The sampled material consisted only of blood, and tissue repertoires are likely to differ. Researchers found naive subsets generally carried larger estimated richness than memory subsets.

The receptor was derived from a man between 18 and 29 years old in good health. The specimen was naive CD4+ T cells sorted from blood. Subset meaning: CD45RA+ positively selected. V and J are TRBV15 and TRBJ1-6, with 7 bases that match TRBD1. The CDR3 DNA follows: TGTGCCACCAGTAGACAGGGTAAGGTTTCACCCCTCCACTTT. It yields the protein CATSRQGKVSPLHF.